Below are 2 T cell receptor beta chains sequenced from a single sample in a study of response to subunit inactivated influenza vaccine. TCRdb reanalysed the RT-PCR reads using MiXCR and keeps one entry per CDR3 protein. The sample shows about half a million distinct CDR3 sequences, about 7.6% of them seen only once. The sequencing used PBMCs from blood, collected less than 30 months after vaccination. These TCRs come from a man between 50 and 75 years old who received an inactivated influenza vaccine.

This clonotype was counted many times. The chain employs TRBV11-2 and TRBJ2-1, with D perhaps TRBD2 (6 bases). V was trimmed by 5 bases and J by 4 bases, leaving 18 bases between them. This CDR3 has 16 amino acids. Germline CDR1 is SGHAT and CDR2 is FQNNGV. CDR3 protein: CASSPGTLTLYNEQFF. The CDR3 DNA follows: TGTGCCAGCAGCCCTGGGACTCTGACCCTGTACAATGAGCAGTTCTTC. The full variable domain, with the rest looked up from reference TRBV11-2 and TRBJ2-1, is EAGVAQSPRYKIIEKRQSVAFWCNPISGHATLYWYQQILGQGPKLLIQFQNNGVVDDSQLPKDRFSAERLKGVDSTLKIQPAKLEDSAVYLCASSPGTLTLYNEQFFGPGTRLTVL.

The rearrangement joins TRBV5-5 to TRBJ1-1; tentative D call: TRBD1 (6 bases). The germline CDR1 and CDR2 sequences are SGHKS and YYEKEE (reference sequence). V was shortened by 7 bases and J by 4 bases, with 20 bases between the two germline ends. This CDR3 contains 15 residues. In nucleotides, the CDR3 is TGTGCCAGCCCTTGGGGGCTGGCTTTGGGCACTGAAGCTTTCTTT. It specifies CASPWGLALGTEAFF.